This TCR beta chain derives from a study of a mutant IDH1 vaccine in newly diagnosed glioma. For the study at large: Patients got radiotherapy, temozolomide, or both beforehand, and most got both.

The time point was: baseline, week 1 (first vaccination visit). The treatment is: pre-vaccination baseline after standard-of-care therapy. In every donor, the tumor was a new WHO grade 3 or 4 IDH1-mutant, ATRX-lost astrocytoma. The protocol was immunoSEQ multiplex PCR, while the TCRdb copy is restricted to in-frame clones and leaves out a portion. The profile shows fewer than 100,000 clones, around nine tenths of them singletons. The CDR3 sequence is 14 residues long. CDR1 and CDR2 from the germline V gene are MDHEN and SYDVKM. V lost 3 bases and J lost 1, with 9 bases in between. V is TRBV28 and J is TRBJ1-1; the D is unclear. The specimen comprised PBMCs, sampled from a glioma patient treated with radiotherapy, temozolomide or both. This clonotype was obtained from a woman aged 50 to 65 with glioma. The CDR3, as DNA: TGTGCCAGCAGTTTGGTGAAGGCGAACACTGAAGCTTTCTTT. This encodes CASSLVKANTEAFF.